This entry lists 3 T cell receptor beta chains sequenced from one sample in a study of T-cell reconstitution after alpha-beta-depleted transplantation in children. Using unique molecular identifiers, the investigators prepared the TCRbeta library. TCRdb reanalysed the PCR reads using MiXCR and keeps one entry per CDR3 protein. The table includes about 980,000 distinct CDR3 sequences, around 30% detected once. Material: PBMCs, mostly from graft donor cells, obtained 360 days after TCRalphabeta/CD19-depleted stem cell transplant. These receptors were collected from a boy under three years old who had a stem cell transplant for SCID, so the T cells may come from the graft donor.

The chain recombines TRBV7-2 with TRBJ2-7, with D unclear. This CDR3 has 14 amino acids. The V gene lost 5 bases and the J gene lost 1 base, with 12 bases spanning the gap. The germline V gene has CDR1 SGHTA and CDR2 FQGNSA. The CDR3: CASSPEIMSYEQYF. CDR3 DNA sequence: TGTGCCAGCAGCCCCGAGATTATGTCCTACGAGCAGTACTTC.

The rearrangement uses TRBV19 and TRBJ2-3; 7 bases fit TRBD2. CDR3 size: 15 residues. Trimming cost V 3 bases and J 2 bases; bases outside gene matches: 5. The germline CDR1 and CDR2 sequences are LNHDA and SQIVND (reference sequence). The CDR3 sequence: CASSMDGGTTDTQYF. As DNA, the CDR3 is TGTGCCAGTAGTATGGACGGGGGGACCACAGATACGCAGTATTTT. Combining the CDR3 with reference TRBV19 and TRBJ2-3 gives the whole variable domain DGGITQSPKYLFRKEGQNVTLSCEQNLNHDAMYWYRQDPGQGLRLIYYSQIVNDFQKGDIAEGYSVSREKKESFPLTVTSAQKNPTAFYLCASSMDGGTTDTQYFGPGTRLTVL.

This clonotype was picked up a small number of times. The gene calls are TRBV7-2 and TRBJ1-1; 7 bases match TRBD1. Trimming removed 5 bases from V and 3 bases from J; junction bases left unmatched: 9. CDR3 length equals 15 residues. Looked up from germline, CDR1 is SGHTA and CDR2 is FQGNSA. CDR3 loop: CASSRQGGRDTEAFF. Written as DNA, the CDR3 is TGTGCCAGCAGCCGACAGGGAGGTCGGGACACTGAAGCTTTCTTT.